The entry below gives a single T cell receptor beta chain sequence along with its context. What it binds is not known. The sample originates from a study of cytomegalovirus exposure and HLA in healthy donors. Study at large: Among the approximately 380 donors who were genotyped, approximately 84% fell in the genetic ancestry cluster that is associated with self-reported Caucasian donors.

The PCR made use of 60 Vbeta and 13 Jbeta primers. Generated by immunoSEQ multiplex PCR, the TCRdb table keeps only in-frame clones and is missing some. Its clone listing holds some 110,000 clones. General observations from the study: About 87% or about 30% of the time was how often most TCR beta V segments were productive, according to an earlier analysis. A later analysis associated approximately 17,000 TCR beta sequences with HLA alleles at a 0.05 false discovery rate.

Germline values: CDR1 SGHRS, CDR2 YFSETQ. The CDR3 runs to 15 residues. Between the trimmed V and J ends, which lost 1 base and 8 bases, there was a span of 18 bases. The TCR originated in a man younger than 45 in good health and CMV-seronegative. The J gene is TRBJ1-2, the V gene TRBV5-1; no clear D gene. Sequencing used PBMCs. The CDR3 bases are TGCGCCAGCAGCTTGATAGCGGGAATGAGCGGCGGCTACACCTTC. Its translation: CASSLIAGMSGGYTF.